This paragraph reports one T cell receptor beta chain. The antigen is unknown. From germline, CDR1 is DFQATT and CDR2 SNEGSKA (reference sequence). V lost 3 bases and J lost 3, with 18 bases in between. The CDR3 runs 16 residues. Some clones are missing from TCRdb's copy, which holds only in-frame ones; the method was immunoSEQ multiplex PCR. The sample has some 150,000 clones, about 90% seen once. The sample belongs to a study of T cell responses to AZD1222 COVID-19 vaccine. Study conclusions and caveats: A rise in Spike-specific TCR breadth and depth followed two AZD1222 doses. The peak T cell response came first, and repertoires were sampled only after it.

The specimen comprised peripheral blood, sampled on day 0 of MenACWY control vaccination. The V and J genes are TRBV20-1 and TRBJ1-5, with D hard to call. This TCR derives from an adult in good health. CDR3 DNA sequence: TGCAGTGCTAGTGACTTAATGGGAGGCGACAATCAGCCCCAGCATTTT. This sequence encodes CSASDLMGGDNQPQHF.